This T cell receptor (beta chain) was found in a study of memory CD4+ T cells and cytomegalovirus serostatus. In the study overall: This sample comes from healthy Belgian adults, 9 CMV seropositive, 24 seronegative.

A note on this clone: Its matching antigen is unknown.

The sort gate was single viable CD3+CD4+CD8-CD45RO+ cells for memory CD4+ T cells. CMV serostatus came from serum IgG against pp150, pp28, p38, p52. The assay was immunoSEQ multiplex PCR, and TCRdb's table has in-frame clones only and misses some. The sample lists over 50,000 clones; 82% were seen once. Study-wide findings and caveats: Of 150 to 200 reported CMV TCRbeta sequences, roughly 70 were found in memory CD4+ repertoires.

The receptor comes from an adult in good health and CMV-seronegative. Material: memory CD4+ T cells from blood.

The CDR3 region has the DNA TGTGCCAGTCGGTTAGGGGGCAGGAACACAGATACGCAGTATTTT. Translated: CASRLGGRNTDTQYF. This rearrangement joins TRBV19 to TRBJ2-3; 7 bases fit TRBD1. CDR1 is LNHDA and CDR2 is SQIVND in the germline V gene (reference sequence). J lost 2 bases, V lost 8 bases, and 10 bases had no gene match. CDR3 size: 15 residues.